The present T cell receptor (beta chain) was sequenced within a study of long-term antiretroviral therapy in people with HIV. An immunoSEQ assay, version v3.0, was performed at survey level. What sequencing targeted per sample was about 35,000-55,000 T-cell genomes. Profiling relied on immunoSEQ multiplex PCR, and the TCRdb table lists in-frame clones only, not all of them. The data contain under 25,000 clones, about 89% of them singletons. The clonotype comes from a man in his forties with HIV. This sample comprised unsorted PBMCs, obtained 0.5 years after starting antiretroviral therapy.

The CDR3 coding sequence is TGTGCCAGCAGCTCCCCAGGGGTCTTAGCCTCTCCTGAGCAGTTCTTC. It encodes CASSSPGVLASPEQFF. This rearrangement joins TRBV7-2 to TRBJ2-1; a weak D match, TRBD1 (6 bases). Trimming left V 4 bases short and J 9 bases short, with 22 bases between. The CDR3 runs 16 residues. Germline lookup yields CDR1 SGHTA and CDR2 FQGNSA. The variable domain in full, with the rest retrieved from reference TRBV7-2 and TRBJ2-1, is GAGVSQSPSNKVTEKGKDVELRCDPISGHTALYWYRQSLGQGLEFLIYFQGNSAPDKSGLPSDRFSAERTGGSVSTLTIQRTQQEDSAVYLCASSSPGVLASPEQFFGPGTRLTVL.